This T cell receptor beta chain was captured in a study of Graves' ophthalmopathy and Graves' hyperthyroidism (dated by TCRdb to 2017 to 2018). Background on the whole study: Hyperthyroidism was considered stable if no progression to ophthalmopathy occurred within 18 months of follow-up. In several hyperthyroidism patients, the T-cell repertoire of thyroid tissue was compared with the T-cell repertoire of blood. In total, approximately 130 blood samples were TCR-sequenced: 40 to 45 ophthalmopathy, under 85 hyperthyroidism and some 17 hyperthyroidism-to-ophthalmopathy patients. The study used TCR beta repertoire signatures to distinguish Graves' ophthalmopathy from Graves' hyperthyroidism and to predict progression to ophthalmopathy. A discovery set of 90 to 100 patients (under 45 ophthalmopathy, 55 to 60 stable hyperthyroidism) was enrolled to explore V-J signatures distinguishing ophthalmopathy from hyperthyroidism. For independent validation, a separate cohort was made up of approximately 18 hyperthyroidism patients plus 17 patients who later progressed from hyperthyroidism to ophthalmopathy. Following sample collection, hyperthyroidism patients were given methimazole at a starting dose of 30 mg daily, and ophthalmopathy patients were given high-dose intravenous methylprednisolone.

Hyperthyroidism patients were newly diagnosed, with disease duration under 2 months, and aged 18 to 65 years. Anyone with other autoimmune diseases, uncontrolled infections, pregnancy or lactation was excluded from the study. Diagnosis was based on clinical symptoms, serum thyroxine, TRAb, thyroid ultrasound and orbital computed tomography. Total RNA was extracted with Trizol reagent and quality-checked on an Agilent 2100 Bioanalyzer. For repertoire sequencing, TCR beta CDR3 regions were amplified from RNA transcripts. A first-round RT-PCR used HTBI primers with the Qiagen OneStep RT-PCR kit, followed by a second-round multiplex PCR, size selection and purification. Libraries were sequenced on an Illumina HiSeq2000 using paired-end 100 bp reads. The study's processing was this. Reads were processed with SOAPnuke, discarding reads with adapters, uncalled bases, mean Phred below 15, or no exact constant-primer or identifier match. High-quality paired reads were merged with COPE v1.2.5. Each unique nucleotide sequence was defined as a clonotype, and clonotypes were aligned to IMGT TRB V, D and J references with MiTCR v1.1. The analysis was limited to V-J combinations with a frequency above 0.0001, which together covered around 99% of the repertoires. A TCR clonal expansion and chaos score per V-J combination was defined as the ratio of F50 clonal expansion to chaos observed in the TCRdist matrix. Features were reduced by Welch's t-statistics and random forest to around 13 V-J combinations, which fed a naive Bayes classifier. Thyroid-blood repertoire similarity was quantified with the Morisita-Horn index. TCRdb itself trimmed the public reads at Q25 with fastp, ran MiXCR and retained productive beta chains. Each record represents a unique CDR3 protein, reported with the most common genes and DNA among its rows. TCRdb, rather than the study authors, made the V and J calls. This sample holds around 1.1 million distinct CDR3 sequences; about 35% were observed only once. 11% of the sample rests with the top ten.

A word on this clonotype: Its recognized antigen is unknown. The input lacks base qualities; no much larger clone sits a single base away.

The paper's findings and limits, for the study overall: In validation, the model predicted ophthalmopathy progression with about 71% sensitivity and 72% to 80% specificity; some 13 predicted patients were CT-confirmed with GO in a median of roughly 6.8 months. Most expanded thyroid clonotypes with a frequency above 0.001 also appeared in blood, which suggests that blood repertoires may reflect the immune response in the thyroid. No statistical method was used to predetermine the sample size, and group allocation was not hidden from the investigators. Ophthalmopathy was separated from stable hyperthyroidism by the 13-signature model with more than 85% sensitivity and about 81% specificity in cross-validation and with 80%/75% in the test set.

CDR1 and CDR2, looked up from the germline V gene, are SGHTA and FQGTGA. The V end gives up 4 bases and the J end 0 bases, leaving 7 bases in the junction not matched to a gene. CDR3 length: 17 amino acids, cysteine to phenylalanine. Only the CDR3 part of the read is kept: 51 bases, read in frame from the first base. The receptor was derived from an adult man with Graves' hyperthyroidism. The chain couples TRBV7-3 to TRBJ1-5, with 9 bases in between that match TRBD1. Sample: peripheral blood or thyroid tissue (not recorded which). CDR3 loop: CASSSRDRGSSNQPQHF. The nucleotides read TGTGCCAGCAGCTCACGAGACAGGGGGAGTAGCAATCAGCCCCAGCATTTT.